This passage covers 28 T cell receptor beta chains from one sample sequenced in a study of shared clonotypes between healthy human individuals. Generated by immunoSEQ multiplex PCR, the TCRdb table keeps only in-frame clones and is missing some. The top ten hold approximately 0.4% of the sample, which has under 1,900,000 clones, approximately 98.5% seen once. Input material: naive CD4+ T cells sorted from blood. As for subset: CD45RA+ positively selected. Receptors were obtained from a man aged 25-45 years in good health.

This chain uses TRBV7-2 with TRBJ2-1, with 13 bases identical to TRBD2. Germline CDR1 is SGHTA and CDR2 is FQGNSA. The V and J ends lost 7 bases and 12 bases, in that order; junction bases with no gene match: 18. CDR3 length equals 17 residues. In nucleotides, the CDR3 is TGTGCCAGCACCGTGACTCGGACTAGCGGGAGATTCGGAGGGCAGTTCTTC. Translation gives CASTVTRTSGRFGGQFF.

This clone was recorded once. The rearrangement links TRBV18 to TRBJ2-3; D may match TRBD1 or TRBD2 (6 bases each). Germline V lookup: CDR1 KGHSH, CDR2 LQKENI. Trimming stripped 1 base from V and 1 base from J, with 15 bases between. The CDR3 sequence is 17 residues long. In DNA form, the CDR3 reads TGTGCCAGCTCACCACTTCCAGGGGAGGTCGGCACAGATACGCAGTATTTT. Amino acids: CASSPLPGEVGTDTQYF.

The chain's CDR3 is CASSFGTSGGEQYF. CDR3 in DNA: TGTGCCAGCAGTTTCGGGACTAGCGGTGGCGAGCAGTACTTC. V is TRBV6-5 and J is TRBJ2-7, with 11 bases matching TRBD2. The CDR3 has 14 amino acids. The V gene's germline CDR1 is MNHEY and CDR2 SVGAGI. Trimming at V came to 4 bases and at J to 6 bases, leaving 5 bases not matched to a gene.

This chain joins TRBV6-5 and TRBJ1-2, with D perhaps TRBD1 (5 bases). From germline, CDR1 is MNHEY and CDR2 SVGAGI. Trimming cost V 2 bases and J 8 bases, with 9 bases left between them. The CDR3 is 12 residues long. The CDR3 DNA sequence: TGTGCCAGCAGTTACCAGGGTACCGGCTACACCTTC. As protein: CASSYQGTGYTF.

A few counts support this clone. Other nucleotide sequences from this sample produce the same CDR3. Here the CDR3 DNA reads TGCGCCAGCAGCTTGGACTCTGGGGCCAACGTCCTGACTTTC. Residues: CASSLDSGANVLTF. The chain links TRBV5-1 to TRBJ2-6; D call uncertain. The CDR3 has 14 residues. The germline V gene has CDR1 SGHRS and CDR2 YFSETQ. Trimming shortened V by 0 bases and J by 0 bases, and 1 base separated the two germline ends.

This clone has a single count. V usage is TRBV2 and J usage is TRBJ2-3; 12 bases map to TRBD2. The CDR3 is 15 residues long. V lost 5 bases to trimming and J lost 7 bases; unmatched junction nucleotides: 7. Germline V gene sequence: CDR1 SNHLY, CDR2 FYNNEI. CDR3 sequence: CASSSTSGRWYTQYF. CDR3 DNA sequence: TGTGCCAGCAGTTCGACTAGCGGGAGATGGTATACGCAGTATTTT. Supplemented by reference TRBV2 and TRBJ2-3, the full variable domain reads EPEVTQTPSHQVTQMGQEVILRCVPISNHLYFYWYRQILGQKVEFLVSFYNNEISEKSEIFDDQFSVERPDGSNFTLKIRSTKLEDSAMYFCASSSTSGRWYTQYFGPGTRLTVL.

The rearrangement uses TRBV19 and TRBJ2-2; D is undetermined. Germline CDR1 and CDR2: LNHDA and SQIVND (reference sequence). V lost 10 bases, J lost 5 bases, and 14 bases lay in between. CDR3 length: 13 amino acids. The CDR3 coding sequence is TGTGCCACCCGGTTGGGTTTGACCGGGGAGCTGTTTTTT. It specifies CATRLGLTGELFF.

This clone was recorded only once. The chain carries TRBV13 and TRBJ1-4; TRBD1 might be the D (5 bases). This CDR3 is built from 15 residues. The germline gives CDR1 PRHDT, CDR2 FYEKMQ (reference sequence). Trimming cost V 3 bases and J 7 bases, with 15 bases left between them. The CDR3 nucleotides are TGTGCCAGCAGCTTCAGGCAGGAAGGGACTGAAAAACTGTTTTTT. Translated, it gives CASSFRQEGTEKLFF.

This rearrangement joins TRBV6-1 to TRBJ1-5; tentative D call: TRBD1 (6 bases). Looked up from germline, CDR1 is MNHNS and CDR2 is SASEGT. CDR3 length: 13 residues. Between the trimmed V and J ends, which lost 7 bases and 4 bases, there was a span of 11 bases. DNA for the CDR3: TGTGCCAGCAAGACAGGACCGAATCAGCCCCAGCATTTT. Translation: CASKTGPNQPQHF.

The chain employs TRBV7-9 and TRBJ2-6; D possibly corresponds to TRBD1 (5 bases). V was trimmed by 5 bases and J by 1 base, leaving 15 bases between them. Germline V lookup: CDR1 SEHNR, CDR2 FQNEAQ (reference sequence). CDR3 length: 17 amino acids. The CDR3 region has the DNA TGTGCCAGCAGCATTTCAGCTAGGGGATCTGGGGCCAACGTCCTGACTTTC. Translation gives CASSISARGSGANVLTF.

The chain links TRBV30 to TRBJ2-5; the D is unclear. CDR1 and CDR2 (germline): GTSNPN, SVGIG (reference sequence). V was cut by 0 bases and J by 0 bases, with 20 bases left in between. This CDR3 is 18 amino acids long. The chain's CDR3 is CAWSVNSVWPAHQETQYF. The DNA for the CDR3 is TGTGCCTGGAGTGTAAATTCTGTGTGGCCAGCTCACCAAGAGACCCAGTACTTC. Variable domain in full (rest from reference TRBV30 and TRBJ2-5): SQTIHQWPATLVQPVGSPLSLECTVEGTSNPNLYWYRQAAGRGLQLLFYSVGIGQISSEVPQNLSASRPQDRQFILSSKKLLLSDSGFYLCAWSVNSVWPAHQETQYFGPGTRLLVL.

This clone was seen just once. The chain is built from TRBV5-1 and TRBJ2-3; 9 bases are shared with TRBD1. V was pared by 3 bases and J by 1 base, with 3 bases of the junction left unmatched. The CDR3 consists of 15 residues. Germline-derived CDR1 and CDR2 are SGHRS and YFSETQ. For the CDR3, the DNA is TGCGCCAGCAGCTCACAGGGGGCGGGCACAGATACGCAGTATTTT. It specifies CASSSQGAGTDTQYF.

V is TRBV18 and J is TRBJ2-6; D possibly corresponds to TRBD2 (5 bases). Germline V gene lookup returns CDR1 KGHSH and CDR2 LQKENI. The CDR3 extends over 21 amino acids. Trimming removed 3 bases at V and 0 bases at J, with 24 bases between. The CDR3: CASSPPLGSEGLGSGANVLTF. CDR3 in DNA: TGTGCCAGCTCACCTCCCCTGGGAAGCGAGGGTTTAGGCTCTGGGGCCAACGTCCTGACTTTC. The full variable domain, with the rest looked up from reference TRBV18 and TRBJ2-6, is NAGVMQNPRHLVRRRGQEARLRCSPMKGHSHVYWYRQLPEEGLKFMVYLQKENIIDESGMPKERFSAEFPKEGPSILRIQQVVRGDSAAYFCASSPPLGSEGLGSGANVLTFGAGSRLTVL.

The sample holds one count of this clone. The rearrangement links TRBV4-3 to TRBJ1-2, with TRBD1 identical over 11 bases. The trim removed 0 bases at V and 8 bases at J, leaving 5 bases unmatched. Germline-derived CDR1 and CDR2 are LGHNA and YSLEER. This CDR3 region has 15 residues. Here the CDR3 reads CASSQDAGTGGGYTF. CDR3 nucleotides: TGCGCCAGCAGCCAAGATGCCGGGACAGGGGGAGGCTACACCTTC.

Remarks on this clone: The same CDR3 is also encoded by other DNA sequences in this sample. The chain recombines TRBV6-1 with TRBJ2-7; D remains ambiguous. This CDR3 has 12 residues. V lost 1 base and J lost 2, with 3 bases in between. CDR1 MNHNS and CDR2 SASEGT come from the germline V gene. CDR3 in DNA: TGTGCCAGCAGTGAAGGGGCCTACGAGCAGTACTTC. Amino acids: CASSEGAYEQYF.

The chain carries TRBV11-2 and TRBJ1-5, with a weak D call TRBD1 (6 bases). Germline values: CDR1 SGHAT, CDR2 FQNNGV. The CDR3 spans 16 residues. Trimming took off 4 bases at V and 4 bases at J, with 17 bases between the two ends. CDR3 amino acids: CASSSLGHGGNQPQHF. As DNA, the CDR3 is TGTGCCAGCAGCTCTTTGGGACACGGGGGAAATCAGCCCCAGCATTTT.

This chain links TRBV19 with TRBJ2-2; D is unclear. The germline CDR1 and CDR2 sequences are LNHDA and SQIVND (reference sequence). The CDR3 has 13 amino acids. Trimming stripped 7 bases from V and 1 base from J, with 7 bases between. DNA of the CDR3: TGTGCCAGTATTTGGGAGAACACCGGGGAGCTGTTTTTT. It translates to CASIWENTGELFF.

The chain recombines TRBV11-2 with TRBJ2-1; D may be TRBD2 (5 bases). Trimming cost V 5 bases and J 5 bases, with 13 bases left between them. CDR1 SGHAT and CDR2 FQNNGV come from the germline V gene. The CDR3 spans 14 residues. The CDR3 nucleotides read TGTGCCAGCAGCCCCTTCACTAGAAACAATGAGCAGTTCTTC. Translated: CASSPFTRNNEQFF.

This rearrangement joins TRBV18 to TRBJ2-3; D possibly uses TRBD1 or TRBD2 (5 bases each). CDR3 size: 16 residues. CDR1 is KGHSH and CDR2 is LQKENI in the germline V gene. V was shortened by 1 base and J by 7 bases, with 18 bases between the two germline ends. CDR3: CASSPRGRQSGNTQYF. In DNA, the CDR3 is TGTGCCAGCTCACCACGGGGCCGTCAGTCCGGGAATACGCAGTATTTT. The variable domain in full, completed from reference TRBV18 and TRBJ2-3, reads NAGVMQNPRHLVRRRGQEARLRCSPMKGHSHVYWYRQLPEEGLKFMVYLQKENIIDESGMPKERFSAEFPKEGPSILRIQQVVRGDSAAYFCASSPRGRQSGNTQYFGPGTRLTVL.

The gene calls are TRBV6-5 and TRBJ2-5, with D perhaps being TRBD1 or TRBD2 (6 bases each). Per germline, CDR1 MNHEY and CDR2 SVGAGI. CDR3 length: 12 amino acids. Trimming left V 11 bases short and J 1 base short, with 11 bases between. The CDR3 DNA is TGTGCCTGCGGGACACCCCAAGAGACCCAGTACTTC. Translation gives CACGTPQETQYF.

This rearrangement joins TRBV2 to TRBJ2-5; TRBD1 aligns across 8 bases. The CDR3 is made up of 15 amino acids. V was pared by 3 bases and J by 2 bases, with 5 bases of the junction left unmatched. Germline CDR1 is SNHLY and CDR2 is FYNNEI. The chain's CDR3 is CASSEDRAIQETQYF. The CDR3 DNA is TGTGCCAGCAGTGAGGACAGGGCAATACAAGAGACCCAGTACTTC.

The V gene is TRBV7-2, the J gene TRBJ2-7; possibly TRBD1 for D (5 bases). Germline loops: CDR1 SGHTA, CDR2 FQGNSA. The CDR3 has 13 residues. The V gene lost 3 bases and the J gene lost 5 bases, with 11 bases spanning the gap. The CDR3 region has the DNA TGTGCCAGCAGCTTTCAGGGTTTCAACGAGCAGTACTTC. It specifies CASSFQGFNEQYF.

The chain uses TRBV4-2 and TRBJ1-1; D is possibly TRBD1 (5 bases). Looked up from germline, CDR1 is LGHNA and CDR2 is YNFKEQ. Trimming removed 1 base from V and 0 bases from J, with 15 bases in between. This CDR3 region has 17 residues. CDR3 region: CASSQVPRGVMNTEAFF. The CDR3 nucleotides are TGTGCCAGCAGCCAAGTTCCCCGGGGCGTCATGAACACTGAAGCTTTCTTT.

CDR3: CASSLGQGVQETQYF. The CDR3, as DNA: TGTGCCAGCAGCTTAGGACAGGGGGTCCAAGAGACCCAGTACTTC. V gene TRBV11-2 combines with J gene TRBJ2-5; 9 nucleotides line up with TRBD1. In germline, CDR1 is SGHAT, CDR2 FQNNGV. J gave up 1 base and V 1 base, and 1 base lay outside the gene matches. This CDR3 spans 15 amino acids.

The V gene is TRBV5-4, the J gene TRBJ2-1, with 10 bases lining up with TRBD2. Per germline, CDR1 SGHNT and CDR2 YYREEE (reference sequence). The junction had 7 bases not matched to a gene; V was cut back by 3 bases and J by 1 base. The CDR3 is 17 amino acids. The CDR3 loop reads CASSSAGGRISYNEQFF. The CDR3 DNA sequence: TGTGCCAGCAGCTCAGCGGGAGGGAGGATATCCTACAATGAGCAGTTCTTC. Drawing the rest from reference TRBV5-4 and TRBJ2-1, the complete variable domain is ETGVTQSPTHLIKTRGQQVTLRCSSQSGHNTVSWYQQALGQGPQFIFQYYREEENGRGNFPPRFSGLQFPNYSSELNVNALELDDSALYLCASSSAGGRISYNEQFFGPGTRLTVL.

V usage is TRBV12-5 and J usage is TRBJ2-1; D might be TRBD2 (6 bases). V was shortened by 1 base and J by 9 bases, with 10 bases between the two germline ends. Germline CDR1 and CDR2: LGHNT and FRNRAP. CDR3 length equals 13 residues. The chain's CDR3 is CASGLGTSFEQFF. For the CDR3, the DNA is TGTGCTAGTGGTTTGGGAACTAGCTTTGAGCAGTTCTTC.

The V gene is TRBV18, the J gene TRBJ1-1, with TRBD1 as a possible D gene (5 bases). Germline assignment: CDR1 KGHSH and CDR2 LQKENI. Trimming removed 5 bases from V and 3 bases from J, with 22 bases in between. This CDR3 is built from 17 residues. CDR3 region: CASSSVQVIGMDTEAFF. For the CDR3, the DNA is TGTGCCAGCTCATCCGTACAGGTTATCGGGATGGACACTGAAGCTTTCTTT.

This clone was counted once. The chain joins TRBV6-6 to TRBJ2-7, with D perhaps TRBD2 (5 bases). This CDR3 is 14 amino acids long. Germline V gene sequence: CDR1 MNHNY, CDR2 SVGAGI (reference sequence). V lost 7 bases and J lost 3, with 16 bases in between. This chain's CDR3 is CASTPSKRGYEQYF. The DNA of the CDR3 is TGTGCCAGCACCCCTAGCAAAAGAGGCTACGAGCAGTACTTC.